These 13 T cell receptor beta chains originate from one sample sequenced in a study of blood T cell repertoires in COVID-19. The repertoire was sequenced with immunoSEQ multiplex PCR; TCRdb's copy has only in-frame clones and lacks some. The data hold a few hundred thousand clones, with roughly 86% observed a single time. Sequences were obtained from peripheral blood. These receptors were taken from a woman aged 70-85 years with active or convalescent COVID-19.

This clone was counted a few times. The chain has TRBV7-6 and TRBJ1-6, with D tentatively TRBD1 (5 bases). Germline V CDR1 and CDR2: SGHVS, FNYEAQ. The germline V and J ends were trimmed by 5 bases and 4 bases, with 12 bases remaining between them. The CDR3 runs to 15 residues. CDR3 nucleotides: TGTGCCAGCAGCCCAACAAGGGGATATAATTCACCCCTCCACTTT. Translated, it gives CASSPTRGYNSPLHF.

Turning to this clone: Germline and junction disagree at one end, which may indicate a read error. The chain carries TRBV7-8 and TRBJ1-2; 8 bases are shared with TRBD1. This CDR3 is 11 amino acids long. Germline lookup yields CDR1 SGHVS and CDR2 FQNEAQ. CDR3 DNA sequence: TGTGCCAGCAGCCCACCGGGACAGGCTCACTTC. It yields the protein CASSPPGQAHF.

This rearrangement joins TRBV9 to TRBJ2-3; tentatively, D is TRBD2 (7 bases). The CDR3 contains 16 residues. The germline V gene encodes CDR1 SGDLS and CDR2 YYNGEE. V was pared by 0 bases and J by 0 bases, with 11 bases between. DNA of the CDR3: TGTGCCAGCAGCGTAGGGTCGGGGGGCAGCACAGATACGCAGTATTTT. Amino acid sequence: CASSVGSGGSTDTQYF.

This chain connects TRBV27 to TRBJ1-1; D is perhaps TRBD1 (5 bases). Germline CDR1 and CDR2: MNHEY and SMNVEV (reference sequence). The CDR3 length is 13 residues. Trimming pared 2 bases from V and 4 bases from J, leaving 8 bases between. The CDR3 here is CASSLVQATEAFF. The CDR3 coding sequence is TGTGCCAGCAGTTTAGTACAGGCCACTGAAGCTTTCTTT.

Details on this clone: The junction departs from the called germline gene at one end, perhaps through a read error. The CDR3 nucleotides read TGTGCCAGCACTGAACATAATCAGCCCCAGCATTTT. Translating it yields CASTEHNQPQHF. This chain connects TRBV6-1 to TRBJ1-5; D is uncertain. CDR1 and CDR2 (germline): MNHNS, SASEGT. The CDR3 is 12 residues long.

This clone was found once. This sequence joins TRBV6-5 and TRBJ1-3; TRBD1 matches 7 bases. This CDR3 region has 15 residues. V gave up 2 bases and J gave up 4 bases; unmatched junction bases: 5. Germline lookup yields CDR1 MNHEY and CDR2 SVGAGI. CDR3 coding DNA: TGTGCCAGCAGTTACAGGGGGCCAGGGGGAAACACCATATATTTT. Residues: CASSYRGPGGNTIYF.

The DNA for the CDR3 is TGTGCCACCAGCAGAGGGGCAAACCTCTTAAACAATGAGCAGTTCTTC. Amino acids: CATSRGANLLNNEQFF. The chain is built from TRBV15 and TRBJ2-1, with D unresolved. The CDR3 is 16 amino acids. The V gene lost 1 base and the J gene lost 5 bases, with 15 bases spanning the gap. The germline CDR1 and CDR2 sequences are LNHNV and YYDKDF (reference sequence). Drawing the rest from reference TRBV15 and TRBJ2-1, the complete variable domain is DAMVIQNPRYQVTQFGKPVTLSCSQTLNHNVMYWYQQKSSQAPKLLFHYYDKDFNNEADTPDNFQSRRPNTSFCFLDIRSPGLGDTAMYLCATSRGANLLNNEQFFGPGTRLTVL.

CDR3: CASSSSGGNTEAFF. Here the CDR3 DNA reads TGTGCCAGCAGTTCTTCAGGGGGGAACACTGAAGCTTTCTTT. The rearrangement links TRBV6-4 to TRBJ1-1, with TRBD1 matching 7 bases. The V gene end was trimmed by 5 bases and the J gene end by 1 base; junction bases not matched to a gene: 4. The CDR3 runs 14 residues. Germline loops: CDR1 MRHNA, CDR2 SNTAGT.

This clone was recorded once. The genes are TRBV20-1 and TRBJ1-1; tentative D call: TRBD1 (5 bases). The CDR3 sequence is 11 residues long. Germline V gives CDR1 DFQATT, CDR2 SNEGSKA (reference sequence). Trimming took 6 bases from V and 7 from J, leaving 12 bases between them. In DNA form, the CDR3 reads TGCAGTGCCGGGGGACCTTATGAAGCTTTCTTT. Amino acids: CSAGGPYEAFF.

This chain uses TRBV9 with TRBJ1-2; TRBD1 might be the D (5 bases). Germline loops: CDR1 SGDLS, CDR2 YYNGEE. The CDR3 sequence is 18 residues long. The ends were cut back, 2 bases at V and 5 bases at J, with 25 bases in the middle. The CDR3: CASSVAGGVGTREYGYTF. The DNA of the CDR3 is TGTGCCAGCAGCGTCGCGGGGGGGGTTGGAACGCGGGAGTATGGCTACACCTTC.

This chain connects TRBV11-2 to TRBJ2-1, with D possibly matching TRBD2 (5 bases). V gave up 1 base and J gave up 4 bases, with 8 bases separating them. Germline CDR1 and CDR2: SGHAT and FQNNGV. The CDR3 consists of 14 residues. The CDR3 protein is CASSLGLSYNEQFF. As DNA, the CDR3 is TGTGCCAGCAGCTTAGGACTAAGTTACAATGAGCAGTTCTTC.

The rearrangement joins TRBV6-5 to TRBJ1-2; weak D call: TRBD1 (5 bases). The CDR3 has 14 residues. Deletions cut 5 bases from V and 2 bases from J, with 12 bases between. Germline V gene lookup returns CDR1 MNHEY and CDR2 SVGAGI. CDR3 residues: CASSIQEGNYGYTF. For the CDR3, the DNA is TGTGCCAGCAGTATCCAGGAGGGGAACTATGGCTACACCTTC.

This clone was seen once. The chain employs TRBV10-3 and TRBJ2-7, with a tentative D call TRBD1 (6 bases). V lost 9 bases and J lost 2, with 11 bases in between. CDR3 length equals 12 residues. The V gene's germline CDR1 is ENHRY and CDR2 SYGVKD. The CDR3 loop is CAIGGPTYEQYF. The CDR3 bases are TGTGCCATAGGGGGTCCCACCTACGAGCAGTACTTC.